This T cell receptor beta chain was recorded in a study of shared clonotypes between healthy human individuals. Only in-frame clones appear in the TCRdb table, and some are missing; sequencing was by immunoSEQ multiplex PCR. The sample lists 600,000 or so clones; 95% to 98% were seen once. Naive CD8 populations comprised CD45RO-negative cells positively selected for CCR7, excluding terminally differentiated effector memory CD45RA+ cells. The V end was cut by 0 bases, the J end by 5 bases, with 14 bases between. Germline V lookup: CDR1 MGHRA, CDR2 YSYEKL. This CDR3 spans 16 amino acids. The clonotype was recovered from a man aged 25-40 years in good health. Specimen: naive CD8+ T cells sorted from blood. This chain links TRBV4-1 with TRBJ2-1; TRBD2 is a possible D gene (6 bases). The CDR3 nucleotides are TGCGCCAGCAGCCAAGATCCGGGAGCTAGGAACAATGAGCAGTTCTTC. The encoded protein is CASSQDPGARNNEQFF.